This T cell receptor beta chain was recorded in a study of T-cell memory formation after mild COVID-19. Study-level information: TCR clusters were largely donor specific.

Via MiXCR, TCRdb re-called the 5' RACE reads, giving one row per CDR3 protein. The sample holds about 340,000 distinct CDR3 sequences, about 20% seen once. Whole-study results and caveats: Clones shrinking between day 15 and 85 showed a balanced CD4/CD8 split, and those that grew later tilted toward CD4+. Mainly CM and EM harbored the contracting CD4+ clones; mainly EMRA harbored the CD8+ ones.

This clonotype has just a few counts. The antigen is not known. The V end lost 5 bases, the J end lost 6 bases, and 9 bases lay between the germline ends. CDR1 and CDR2 from the germline V gene are SGHTA and FQGTGA. This CDR3 is built from 12 residues. This rearrangement joins TRBV7-3 to TRBJ2-3; no clear D gene. Sequenced sample: PBMCs or a T cell subset sorted from them (not recorded which). This TCR was recovered from a man aged 18 to 30 who had mild COVID-19 (a few samples of this study predate the infection). Cell type and time point are not known. The CDR3 DNA is TGTGCCAGCAGCGTTACCAGGGATACGCAGTATTTT. Protein: CASSVTRDTQYF.